One and the same sample provided the 28 T cell receptor beta chains below, sequenced in a study of T cells in Graves' hyperthyroidism and ophthalmopathy. There were TCR beta CDR3 regions amplified from RNA transcripts. The HTBI primer set drove a first-round RT-PCR of the TCR CDR3. TCRdb redid the calling of the multiplex PCR reads with MiXCR, one entry per CDR3 protein. The sample lists about 420,000 distinct CDR3 sequences, 15% to 17% occurring once. The sample consisted of blood. These receptors were collected from a woman aged 18-29 years with Graves' hyperthyroidism.

This clonotype was picked up many times. This chain joins TRBV5-8 and TRBJ2-2; either TRBD1 or TRBD2 may supply D (5 bases each). Trimming took off 3 bases at V and 3 bases at J, with 6 bases between the two ends. Germline V CDR1 and CDR2: SGHTS, YDEGEE. This CDR3 spans 13 amino acids. Here the CDR3 reads CASSWGHTGELFF. CDR3 DNA: TGTGCCAGCAGCTGGGGACACACCGGGGAGCTGTTTTTT.

This clonotype was recorded many times. The chain links TRBV20-1 to TRBJ1-6, with 9 bases fitting TRBD1. With V trimmed by 6 bases and J by 5 bases, 5 bases remained unmatched. The CDR3 sequence is 14 residues long. CDR1 DFQATT and CDR2 SNEGSKA come from the germline V gene (reference sequence). The CDR3 region is CSAARTGDNSPLHF. The CDR3 nucleotides read TGCAGTGCCGCACGGACAGGGGATAATTCACCCCTCCACTTT.

Many counts were recorded for this clonotype. The CDR3 loop is CSARDGQGNYGYTF. The DNA for the CDR3 is TGCAGTGCTAGAGATGGTCAGGGGAACTATGGCTACACCTTC. The chain joins TRBV20-1 to TRBJ1-2; D might be TRBD1 (6 bases). This CDR3 has 14 amino acids. V lost 0 bases, J lost 2 bases, and 10 bases lay in between. From germline, CDR1 is DFQATT and CDR2 SNEGSKA (reference sequence).

This clonotype was seen many times. This chain uses TRBV6-5 with TRBJ2-3, with D perhaps TRBD2 (6 bases). Trimming removed 2 bases from V and 3 bases from J, with 18 bases in between. The germline CDR1 and CDR2 sequences are MNHEY and SVGAGI. The CDR3 runs to 17 residues. The CDR3 region is CASSYRGVGSLTDTQYF. DNA for the CDR3: TGTGCCAGCAGTTACCGAGGGGTCGGGAGTTTGACAGATACGCAGTATTTT.

This clonotype was seen at least ten times. This rearrangement joins TRBV18 to TRBJ2-1; D ambiguous. Trimming removed 3 bases from V and 8 bases from J, with 11 bases in between. The CDR3 consists of 13 residues. CDR1 is KGHSH, CDR2 LQKENI, per germline. DNA of the CDR3: TGTGCCAGCTCACCCCTACTTGGGGATGAGCAGTTCTTC. Protein sequence: CASSPLLGDEQFF.

This chain links TRBV5-6 with TRBJ2-7, with D uncertain. Looked up from germline, CDR1 is SGHDT and CDR2 is YYEEEE. This CDR3 has 14 amino acids. Trimming took off 2 bases at V and 7 bases at J, with 16 bases between the two ends. Here the CDR3 reads CASSFLPTPGEQYF. The DNA of the CDR3 is TGTGCCAGCAGCTTCCTCCCGACCCCTGGGGAGCAGTACTTC.

This clonotype was seen many times. The genes are TRBV4-1 and TRBJ1-4, with unresolved D. Trimming took 2 bases from V and 3 from J, leaving 10 bases between them. The CDR3 is 15 amino acids. Looked up from germline, CDR1 is MGHRA and CDR2 is YSYEKL. The CDR3 nucleotides are TGCGCCAGCAGCCAATACAGCGGAGCTAATGAAAAACTGTTTTTT. Its translation is CASSQYSGANEKLFF.

This clonotype appeared many times. V usage is TRBV28 and J usage is TRBJ2-7; no definite D call. Germline CDR1 MDHEN, CDR2 SYDVKM. This CDR3 is 15 amino acids long. With 6 bases removed from V and 2 bases from J, the gap between germline ends came to 17 bases. The CDR3 spells CASRGSSKSTYEQYF. Written as DNA, the CDR3 is TGTGCCAGCAGGGGATCCAGCAAATCAACCTACGAGCAGTACTTC.

The rearrangement joins TRBV2 to TRBJ2-7, with D unclear. The germline V and J ends were trimmed by 0 bases and 5 bases, with 11 bases remaining between them. Germline V gives CDR1 SNHLY, CDR2 FYNNEI. This CDR3 is built from 14 residues. The CDR3: CASSEARWFDEQYF. CDR3 coding DNA: TGTGCCAGCAGTGAAGCCCGATGGTTCGACGAGCAGTACTTC.

Ten or more counts support this clonotype. CDR3 sequence (DNA): TGTGCCAGCAGCCCTAGCAATGAGCAGTTCTTC. Translation gives CASSPSNEQFF. This rearrangement joins TRBV7-9 to TRBJ2-1; D unresolved. The CDR3 is 11 residues long. Germline V gene sequence: CDR1 SEHNR, CDR2 FQNEAQ (reference sequence). The V gene lost 5 bases and the J gene lost 6 bases, with 5 bases spanning the gap.

This clonotype was seen ten or more times. V gene TRBV9 combines with J gene TRBJ2-7; 9 bases are shared with TRBD1. CDR1 is SGDLS and CDR2 is YYNGEE in the germline V gene. This CDR3 spans 15 amino acids. V gave up 0 bases and J gave up 5 bases; unmatched junction bases: 6. Here the CDR3 DNA reads TGTGCCAGCAGCGTAGCAGGGACAGGGAGCGACGAGCAGTACTTC. This gives the protein CASSVAGTGSDEQYF.

In this sample, this clonotype turned up a few times. The chain uses TRBV12-3 or TRBV12-4 and TRBJ1-3, with no clear D. V lost 4 bases and J 0 bases, leaving 10 bases between the germline ends. The CDR3 spans 15 residues. Here the CDR3 reads CASSSDGNSGNTIYF. The CDR3 DNA reads TGTGCCAGCAGTTCGGACGGGAACTCTGGAAACACCATATATTTT.

For this clonotype: Since a much larger clone is just one base distant, this may be a read error. The chain recombines TRBV11-2 with TRBJ2-3; 12 bases are a match to TRBD2. V lost 2 bases and J lost 8; bases outside the gene matches: 5. The CDR3 extends over 15 amino acids. CDR1 is SGHAT and CDR2 is FQNNGV in the germline V gene. The CDR3 region is CASSLTSGRTSTQYF. Here the CDR3 DNA reads TGTGCCAGCAGCTTAACTAGCGGGAGGACGAGTACGCAGTATTTT.

This clonotype was seen more than once but under ten times. The V gene is TRBV24-1, the J gene TRBJ2-2, with D hard to call. Trimming left V 1 base short and J 7 bases short, with 3 bases between. The CDR3 is made up of 12 amino acids. Germline V CDR1 and CDR2: KGHDR, SFDVKD. As DNA, the CDR3 is TGTGCCACCAGTGATTTAAACGGGGAGCTGTTTTTT. Its protein product is CATSDLNGELFF.

This clonotype has a count of ten or more. This chain uses TRBV6-1 with TRBJ2-1; 7 nucleotides align to TRBD2. Germline V gene lookup returns CDR1 MNHNS and CDR2 SASEGT. The CDR3 is 14 amino acids. The J segment lost 6 bases and the V segment lost 3 bases, leaving 5 bases of the junction unmatched. The CDR3 sequence: CASSDSGAVNEQFF. The CDR3 region has the DNA TGTGCCAGCAGTGACAGCGGGGCTGTCAATGAGCAGTTCTTC.

The sample holds many counts of this clonotype. This sequence joins TRBV3-1 and TRBJ2-1, with a weak D call TRBD1 (6 bases). V was pared by 2 bases and J by 6 bases, with 8 bases between. The V gene's germline CDR1 is LGHDT and CDR2 YNNKEL (reference sequence). There are 13 residues in the CDR3. The CDR3 DNA sequence: TGTGCCAGCAGCCAAAGACAGGCCAATGAGCAGTTCTTC. Its protein product is CASSQRQANEQFF.

This clonotype has just one count. This CDR3 is CASRRDRDSGNTIYF. CDR3 nucleotide sequence: TGTGCCAGCAGACGGGACAGGGACTCAGGAAACACCATATATTTT. The rearrangement joins TRBV27 to TRBJ1-3; 9 bases align to TRBD1. The CDR3 is 15 residues long. V was pared by 6 bases and J by 4 bases, with 7 bases of the junction left unmatched. CDR1 and CDR2 (germline): MNHEY, SMNVEV (reference sequence).

This clonotype came up many times. The chain is built from TRBV25-1 and TRBJ1-2; D is undetermined. CDR1 and CDR2 (germline): MGHDK, SYGVNS. The V and J ends lost 3 bases and 6 bases respectively, with 17 bases between them. The CDR3 spans 15 residues. The CDR3 DNA sequence: TGTGCCAGCAGTGAGCTCGGACCGCTTGGGAATGGCTACACCTTC. This gives the protein CASSELGPLGNGYTF.

Concerning this clonotype itself: One end of the junction varies from germline; a read error may be responsible. The CDR3 coding sequence is TGTGCCACCAGTGACCACACGGGACAGGGTTATGGCTACACCTTC. This codes for CATSDHTGQGYGYTF. The gene calls are TRBV2 and TRBJ1-2, with 9 positions matching TRBD1. The germline V gene has CDR1 SNHLY and CDR2 FYNNEI. CDR3 length: 15 residues.

This clonotype was seen at least ten times. V usage is TRBV6-1 and J usage is TRBJ2-7; a weak D match, TRBD2 (7 bases). CDR1 is MNHNS, CDR2 SASEGT, per germline. CDR3 size: 15 residues. Trimming stripped 6 bases from V and 4 bases from J, with 19 bases between. CDR3 sequence: CASSYGGGARYEQYF. CDR3 DNA sequence: TGTGCCAGCAGCTATGGGGGGGGGGCGCGGTACGAGCAGTACTTC.

This clonotype was detected many times. The rearrangement joins TRBV27 to TRBJ1-6; unclear D gene. Germline lookup yields CDR1 MNHEY and CDR2 SMNVEV (reference sequence). The V end was cut by 8 bases, the J end by 13 bases, with 15 bases between. This CDR3 has 12 residues. This CDR3 is CASALYTSPLHF. CDR3 in DNA: TGTGCCAGCGCATTATACACCAGCCCCCTCCACTTT.

This clonotype was picked up many times. The DNA for the CDR3 is TGCAGTGCCAAGGGACAGAATGAGCAGTTCTTC. Protein product: CSAKGQNEQFF. This chain joins TRBV20-1 and TRBJ2-1; the match to TRBD1 covers 7 bases. CDR1 is DFQATT, CDR2 SNEGSKA, per germline (reference sequence). V gave up 6 bases and J gave up 7 bases; unmatched junction bases: 3. This CDR3 contains 11 residues.

This clonotype came up a few times. This chain uses TRBV20-1 with TRBJ1-3; D gene ambiguous. The germline gives CDR1 DFQATT, CDR2 SNEGSKA (reference sequence). The CDR3 is made up of 15 amino acids. The V end was cut by 1 base, the J end by 0 bases, with 10 bases between. As DNA, the CDR3 is TGCAGTGCTAGAGGGGGTGGGATCTCTGGAAACACCATATATTTT. Its protein product is CSARGGGISGNTIYF.

This clonotype has at least ten counts. The chain links TRBV29-1 to TRBJ1-1; no definite D call. Looked up from germline, CDR1 is SQVTM and CDR2 is ANQGSEA. Trimming stripped 6 bases from V and 8 bases from J, with 16 bases between. The CDR3 runs to 12 residues. Here the CDR3 reads CSVDAGSTEAFF. The CDR3 DNA sequence: TGCAGCGTAGACGCAGGAAGCACGGAAGCTTTCTTT.

In its sample, this clonotype was seen many times. The genes are TRBV6-1 and TRBJ2-7; D might be TRBD1 or TRBD2, each matching 5 bases. The CDR3 is 15 amino acids. V was cut by 4 bases and J by 0 bases, with 13 bases left in between. Per the germline V gene, CDR1 is MNHNS and CDR2 is SASEGT. The DNA for the CDR3 is TGTGCCAGCAGTGGCCGGGACGTGTACTCCTACGAGCAGTACTTC. Translating it yields CASSGRDVYSYEQYF.

This clonotype was counted at least ten times. This rearrangement joins TRBV20-1 to TRBJ2-5; D is tentatively TRBD1 or TRBD2 (6 bases each). The CDR3 loop spans 15 amino acids. V was pared by 7 bases and J by 2 bases, with 20 bases between. CDR1 is DFQATT and CDR2 is SNEGSKA in the germline V gene (reference sequence). The CDR3 region is CSGSRGRGGQETQYF. CDR3 in DNA: TGCAGTGGGAGCCGGGGCAGGGGAGGTCAAGAGACCCAGTACTTC.

This clonotype has ten or more counts. This chain links TRBV4-1 with TRBJ1-2; D unresolved. This CDR3 comprises 13 residues. V was shortened by 0 bases and J by 7 bases, with 9 bases between the two germline ends. CDR1 and CDR2 (germline): MGHRA, YSYEKL. CDR3 region: CASSQDALFGYTF. The CDR3 nucleotides are TGCGCCAGCAGCCAAGATGCCCTGTTTGGCTACACCTTC.

The V and J genes are TRBV6-1 and TRBJ2-7; D unresolved. Germline-derived CDR1 and CDR2 are MNHNS and SASEGT. The V and J ends lost 1 base and 1 base respectively, with 11 bases between them. The CDR3 contains 15 residues. The CDR3 spells CASSEVVGPSYEQYF. The CDR3 coding sequence is TGTGCCAGCAGTGAAGTGGTAGGTCCTTCCTACGAGCAGTACTTC.